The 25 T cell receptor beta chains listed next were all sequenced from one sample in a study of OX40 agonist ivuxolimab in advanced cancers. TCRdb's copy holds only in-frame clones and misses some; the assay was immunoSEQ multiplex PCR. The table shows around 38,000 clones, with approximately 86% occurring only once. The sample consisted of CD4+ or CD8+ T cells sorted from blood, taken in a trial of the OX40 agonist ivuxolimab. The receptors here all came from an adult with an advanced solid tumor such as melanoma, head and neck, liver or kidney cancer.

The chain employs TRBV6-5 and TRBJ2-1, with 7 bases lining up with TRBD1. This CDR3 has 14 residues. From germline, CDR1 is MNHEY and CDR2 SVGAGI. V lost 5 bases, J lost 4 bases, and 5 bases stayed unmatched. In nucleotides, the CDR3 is TGTGCCAGCAGTCAACAGGGGATGTACAATGAGCAGTTCTTC. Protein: CASSQQGMYNEQFF.

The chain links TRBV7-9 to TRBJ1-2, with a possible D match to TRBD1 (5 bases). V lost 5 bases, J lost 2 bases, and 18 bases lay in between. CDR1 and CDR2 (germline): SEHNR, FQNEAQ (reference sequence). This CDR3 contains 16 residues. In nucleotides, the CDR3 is TGTGCCAGCAGCACCAGTTTGTTGGACACCAACTATGGCTACACCTTC. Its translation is CASSTSLLDTNYGYTF.

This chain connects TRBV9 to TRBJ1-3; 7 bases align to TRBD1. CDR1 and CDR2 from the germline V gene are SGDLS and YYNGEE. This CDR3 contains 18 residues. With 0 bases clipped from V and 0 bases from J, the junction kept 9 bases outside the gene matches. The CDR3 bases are TGTGCCAGCAGCGTAGCTGTGGGACAGTCGCTCTCTGGAAACACCATATATTTT. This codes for CASSVAVGQSLSGNTIYF.

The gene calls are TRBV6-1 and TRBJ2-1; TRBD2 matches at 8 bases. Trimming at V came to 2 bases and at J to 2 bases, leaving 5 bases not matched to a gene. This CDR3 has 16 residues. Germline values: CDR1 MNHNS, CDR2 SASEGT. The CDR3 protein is CASSEWIAGTYNEQFF. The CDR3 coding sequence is TGTGCCAGCAGTGAATGGATAGCGGGGACCTACAATGAGCAGTTCTTC.

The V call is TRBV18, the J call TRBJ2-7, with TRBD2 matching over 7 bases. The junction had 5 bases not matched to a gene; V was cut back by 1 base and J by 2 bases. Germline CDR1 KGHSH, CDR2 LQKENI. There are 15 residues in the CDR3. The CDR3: CASSPRIAGTYEQYF. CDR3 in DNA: TGTGCCAGCTCACCACGGATAGCGGGTACCTACGAGCAGTACTTC.

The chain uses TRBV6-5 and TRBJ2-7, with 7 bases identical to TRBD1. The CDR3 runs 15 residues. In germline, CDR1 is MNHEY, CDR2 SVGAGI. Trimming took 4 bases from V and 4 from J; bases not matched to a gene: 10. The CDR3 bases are TGTGCCAGCAGTTCCTCGGGACAGTCTACGTACGAGCAGTACTTC. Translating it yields CASSSSGQSTYEQYF.

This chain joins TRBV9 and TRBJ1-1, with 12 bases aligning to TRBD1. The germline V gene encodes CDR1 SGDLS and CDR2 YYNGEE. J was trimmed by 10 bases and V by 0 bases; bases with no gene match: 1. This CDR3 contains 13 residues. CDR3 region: CASSVGDRGLAFF. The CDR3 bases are TGTGCCAGCAGCGTAGGGGACAGGGGGCTAGCTTTCTTT.

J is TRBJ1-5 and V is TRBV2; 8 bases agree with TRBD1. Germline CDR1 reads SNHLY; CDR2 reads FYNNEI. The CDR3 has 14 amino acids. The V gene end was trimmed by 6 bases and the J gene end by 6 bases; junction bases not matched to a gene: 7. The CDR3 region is CASSGQGSRQPQHF. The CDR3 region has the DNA TGTGCCAGCAGCGGACAGGGATCGCGTCAGCCCCAGCATTTT.

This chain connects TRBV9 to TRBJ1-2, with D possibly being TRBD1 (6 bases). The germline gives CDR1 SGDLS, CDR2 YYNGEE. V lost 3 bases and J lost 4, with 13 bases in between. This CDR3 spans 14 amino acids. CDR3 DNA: TGTGCCAGCAGCGAAGAACAGGGTCCCTATGGCTACACCTTC. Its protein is CASSEEQGPYGYTF.

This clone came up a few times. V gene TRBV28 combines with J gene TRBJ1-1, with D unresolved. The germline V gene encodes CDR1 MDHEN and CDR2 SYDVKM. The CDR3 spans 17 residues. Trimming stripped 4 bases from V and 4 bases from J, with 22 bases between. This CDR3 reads CASSSLSKTTVGTEAFF. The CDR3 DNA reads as TGTGCCAGCAGTTCACTCTCAAAAACGACGGTGGGCACTGAAGCTTTCTTT.

CDR3 DNA sequence: TGCGCCAGCAGCCAAGGTCTGATCACTGAAGCTTTCTTT. This sequence encodes CASSQGLITEAFF. V is TRBV4-3 and J is TRBJ1-1; no definite D call. The CDR3 contains 13 residues. V lost 1 base to trimming and J lost 4 bases, with 7 bases between them. Per the germline V gene, CDR1 is LGHNA and CDR2 is YSLEER.

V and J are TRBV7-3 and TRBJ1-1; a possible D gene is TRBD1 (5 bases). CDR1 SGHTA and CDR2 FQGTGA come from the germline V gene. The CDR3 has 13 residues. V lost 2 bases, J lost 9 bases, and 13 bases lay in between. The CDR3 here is CASSLGRGDQAFF. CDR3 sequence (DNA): TGTGCCAGCAGCTTAGGGCGAGGGGACCAAGCTTTCTTT.

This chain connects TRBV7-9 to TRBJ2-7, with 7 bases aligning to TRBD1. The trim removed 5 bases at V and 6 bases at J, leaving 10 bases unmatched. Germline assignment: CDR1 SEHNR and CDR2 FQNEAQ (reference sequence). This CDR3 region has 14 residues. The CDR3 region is CASSPGQERGEQYF. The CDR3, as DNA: TGTGCCAGCAGCCCCGGACAGGAGAGAGGCGAGCAGTACTTC.

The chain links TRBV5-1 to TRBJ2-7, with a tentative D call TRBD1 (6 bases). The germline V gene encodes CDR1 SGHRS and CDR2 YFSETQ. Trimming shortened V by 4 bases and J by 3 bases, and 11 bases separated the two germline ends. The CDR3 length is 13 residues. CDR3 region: CASSPRDNYEQYF. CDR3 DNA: TGCGCCAGCAGCCCCAGGGACAACTACGAGCAGTACTTC.

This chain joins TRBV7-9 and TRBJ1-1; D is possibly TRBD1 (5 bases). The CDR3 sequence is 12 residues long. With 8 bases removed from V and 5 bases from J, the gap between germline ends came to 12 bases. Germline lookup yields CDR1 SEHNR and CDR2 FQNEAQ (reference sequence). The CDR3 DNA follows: TGTGCCAGCCGTGGTCCAGGGACTGAAGCTTTCTTT. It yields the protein CASRGPGTEAFF.

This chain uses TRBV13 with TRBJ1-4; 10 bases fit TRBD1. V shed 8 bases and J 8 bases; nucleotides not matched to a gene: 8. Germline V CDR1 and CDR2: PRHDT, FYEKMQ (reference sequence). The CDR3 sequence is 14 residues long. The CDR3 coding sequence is TGTGCCAGCCGCTCGGACAGGGGGGGGGAAAAACTGTTTTTT. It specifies CASRSDRGGEKLFF. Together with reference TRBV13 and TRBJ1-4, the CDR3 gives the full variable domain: AAGVIQSPRHLIKEKRETATLKCYPIPRHDTVYWYQQGPGQDPQFLISFYEKMQSDKGSIPDRFSAQQFSDYHSELNMSSLELGDSALYFCASRSDRGGEKLFFGSGTQLSVL.

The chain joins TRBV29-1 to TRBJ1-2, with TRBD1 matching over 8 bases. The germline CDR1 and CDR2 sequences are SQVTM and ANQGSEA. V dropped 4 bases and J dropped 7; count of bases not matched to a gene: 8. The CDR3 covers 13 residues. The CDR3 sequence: CSVGRQGRAGYTF. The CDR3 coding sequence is TGCAGCGTTGGGAGACAGGGGAGGGCTGGCTACACCTTC.

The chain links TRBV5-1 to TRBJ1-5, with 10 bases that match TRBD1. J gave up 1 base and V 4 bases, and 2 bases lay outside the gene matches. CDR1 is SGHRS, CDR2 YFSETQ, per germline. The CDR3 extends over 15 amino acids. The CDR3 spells CASSPDRGSNQPQHF. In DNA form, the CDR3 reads TGCGCCAGCAGCCCGGACAGGGGGAGCAATCAGCCCCAGCATTTT.

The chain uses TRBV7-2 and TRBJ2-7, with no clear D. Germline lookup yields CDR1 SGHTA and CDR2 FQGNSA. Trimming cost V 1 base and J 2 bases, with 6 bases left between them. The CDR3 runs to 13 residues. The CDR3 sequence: CASSLELPYEQYF. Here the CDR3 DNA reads TGTGCCAGCAGCTTAGAGCTCCCCTACGAGCAGTACTTC.

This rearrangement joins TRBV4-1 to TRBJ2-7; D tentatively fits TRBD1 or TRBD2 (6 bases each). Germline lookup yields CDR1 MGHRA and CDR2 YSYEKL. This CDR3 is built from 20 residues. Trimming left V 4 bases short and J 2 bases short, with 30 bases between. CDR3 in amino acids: CASSRHHGVGGGSSTYEQYF. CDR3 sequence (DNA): TGCGCCAGCAGCCGACACCATGGGGTGGGGGGCGGCTCCTCCACCTACGAGCAGTACTTC.

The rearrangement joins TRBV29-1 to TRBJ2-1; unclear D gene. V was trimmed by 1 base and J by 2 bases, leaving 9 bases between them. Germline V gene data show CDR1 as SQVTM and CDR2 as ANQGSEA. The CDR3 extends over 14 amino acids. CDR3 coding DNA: TGCAGCGTTGAAGGTGGGGATACCTACAATGAGCAGTTCTTC. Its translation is CSVEGGDTYNEQFF.

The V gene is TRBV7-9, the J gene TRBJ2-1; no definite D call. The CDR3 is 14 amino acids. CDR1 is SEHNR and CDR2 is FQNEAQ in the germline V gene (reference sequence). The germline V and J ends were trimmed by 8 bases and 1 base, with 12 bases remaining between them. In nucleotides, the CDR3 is TGTGCCAGCCGGAGAGAGGCTTCCTACAATGAGCAGTTCTTC. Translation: CASRREASYNEQFF.

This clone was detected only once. The chain's CDR3 is CASSPSKGGPNTDTQYF. The CDR3 bases are TGTGCCAGCAGCCCAAGTAAGGGGGGCCCAAACACAGATACGCAGTATTTT. The rearrangement uses TRBV9 and TRBJ2-3; D is perhaps TRBD1 or TRBD2 (6 bases each). CDR3 length: 17 residues. The V end was cut by 4 bases, the J end by 2 bases, with 20 bases between. Germline loops: CDR1 SGDLS, CDR2 YYNGEE.

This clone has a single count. The CDR3 reads CASSLGTSGYEQYF. For the CDR3, the DNA is TGTGCCAGCAGCTTGGGGACTAGCGGGTACGAGCAGTACTTC. This sequence joins TRBV5-4 and TRBJ2-7; 11 nucleotides agree with TRBD2. Trimming cost V 0 bases and J 4 bases; bases outside gene matches: 0. The CDR3 is 14 residues long. Germline V gene sequence: CDR1 SGHNT, CDR2 YYREEE (reference sequence).

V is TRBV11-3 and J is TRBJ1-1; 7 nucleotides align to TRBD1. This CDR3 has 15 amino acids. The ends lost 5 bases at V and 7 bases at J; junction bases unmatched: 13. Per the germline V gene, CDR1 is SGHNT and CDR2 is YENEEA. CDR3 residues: CASSASPGTANEAFF. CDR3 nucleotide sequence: TGTGCCAGCAGCGCATCACCCGGGACAGCTAATGAAGCTTTCTTT. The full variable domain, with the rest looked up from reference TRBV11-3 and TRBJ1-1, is EAGVVQSPRYKIIEKKQPVAFWCNPISGHNTLYWYLQNLGQGPELLIRYENEEAVDDSQLPKDRFSAERLKGVDSTLKIQPAELGDSAVYLCASSASPGTANEAFFGQGTRLTVV.